The subject of this entry is one T cell receptor (beta chain). This specimen comes from a study of blood T cell repertoires in COVID-19. In the study overall: Italy, Spain and the United States were the sources of the convalescent and acute COVID-19 samples. T cells, B-cell-depleted T cells, or PBMCs supplied cDNA or gDNA.

Under the authors' procedure: Reference gene primer amplification in the assay estimated nucleated cell counts. This table comes from immunoSEQ multiplex PCR, and its TCRdb copy is limited to in-frame clones, with some not included. The V and J calls and the clone size are those of that table, but D and trimming were determined from the DNA. Here the sample spans about 230,000 clones, about 90% being singletons. The CDR3 has 14 residues. After removal of 6 bases from V and 6 bases from J, the junction contained 3 bases not matched to a gene. The germline gives CDR1 SNHLY, CDR2 FYNNEI. The genes are TRBV2 and TRBJ1-5; 12 bases line up with TRBD1. This receptor was taken from a woman aged 55-70 years with acute or convalescent COVID-19. Sequences were obtained from peripheral blood. The CDR3 bases are TGTGCCAGCAGAGGGACAGGGGGCTCTCAGCCCCAGCATTTT. Protein product: CASRGTGGSQPQHF.